This TCR beta chain was sequenced in a study of blood T cell repertoires in COVID-19. Study information: Sites in the United States, Italy and Spain provided acute and convalescent COVID-19 samples. T cells, B-cell-depleted T cells, or PBMCs supplied cDNA or gDNA.

Authors' methods: It was from reference gene primer amplification that nucleated cell counts were estimated. The repertoire was sequenced with immunoSEQ multiplex PCR; TCRdb's copy has only in-frame clones and lacks some. V and J calls and clone size are given by that table; D and trimming were obtained from the DNA. The sample shows roughly 250,000 clones, about 81% of them seen only once. The CDR3 spans 16 residues. Germline lookup yields CDR1 LGHDT and CDR2 YNNKEL (reference sequence). V shed 3 bases and J shed 2 bases, with 16 bases lying between them. The chain links TRBV3-1 (or the pseudogene TRBV3-2) to TRBJ2-5, with D possibly matching TRBD1 (6 bases). The sequenced material came from peripheral blood. This TCR derives from a woman aged 55-75 years with active or convalescent COVID-19. The DNA for the CDR3 is TGTGCCAGCAGCCAGGGGATTGGCCAGGGGCAAGAGACCCAGTACTTC. This encodes CASSQGIGQGQETQYF.